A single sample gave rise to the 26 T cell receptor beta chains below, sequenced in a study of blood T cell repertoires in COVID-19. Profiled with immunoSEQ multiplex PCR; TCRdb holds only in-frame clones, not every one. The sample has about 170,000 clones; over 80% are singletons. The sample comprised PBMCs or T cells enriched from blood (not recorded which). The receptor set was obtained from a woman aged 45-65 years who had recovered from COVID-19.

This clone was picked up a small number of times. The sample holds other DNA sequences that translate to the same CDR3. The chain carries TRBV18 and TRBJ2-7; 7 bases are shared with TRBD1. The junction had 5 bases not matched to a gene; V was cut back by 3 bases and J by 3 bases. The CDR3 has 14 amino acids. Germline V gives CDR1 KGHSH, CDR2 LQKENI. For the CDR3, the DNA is TGTGCCAGCTCACCCAGACAGGGAGTCTACGAGCAGTACGTC. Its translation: CASSPRQGVYEQYV.

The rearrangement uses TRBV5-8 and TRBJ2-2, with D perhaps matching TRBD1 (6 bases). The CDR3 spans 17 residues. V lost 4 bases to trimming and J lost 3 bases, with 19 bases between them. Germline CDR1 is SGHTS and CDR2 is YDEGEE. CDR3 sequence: CASSVPTGSLDTGELFF. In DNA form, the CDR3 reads TGTGCCAGCAGCGTCCCTACAGGGTCCCTAGACACCGGGGAGCTGTTTTTT.

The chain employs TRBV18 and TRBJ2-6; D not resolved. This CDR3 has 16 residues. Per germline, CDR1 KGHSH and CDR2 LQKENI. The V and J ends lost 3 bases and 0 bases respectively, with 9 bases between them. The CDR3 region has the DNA TGTGCCAGCTCACCTTCAGGCCTCTCTGGGGCCAACGTCCTGACTTTC. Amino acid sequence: CASSPSGLSGANVLTF. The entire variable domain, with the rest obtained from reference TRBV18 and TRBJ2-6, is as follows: NAGVMQNPRHLVRRRGQEARLRCSPMKGHSHVYWYRQLPEEGLKFMVYLQKENIIDESGMPKERFSAEFPKEGPSILRIQQVVRGDSAAYFCASSPSGLSGANVLTFGAGSRLTVL.

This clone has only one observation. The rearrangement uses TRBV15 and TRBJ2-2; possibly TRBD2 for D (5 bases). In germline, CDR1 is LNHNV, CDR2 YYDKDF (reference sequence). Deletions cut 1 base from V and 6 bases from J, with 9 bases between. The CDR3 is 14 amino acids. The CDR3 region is CATSRGEGSGELFF. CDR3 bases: TGTGCCACCAGCAGAGGTGAGGGATCCGGGGAGCTGTTTTTT.

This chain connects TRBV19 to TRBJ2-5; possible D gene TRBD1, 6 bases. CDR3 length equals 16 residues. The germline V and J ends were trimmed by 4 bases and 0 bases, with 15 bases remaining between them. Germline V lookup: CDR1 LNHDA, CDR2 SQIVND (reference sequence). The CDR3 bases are TGTGCCAGTAGTAAGACACAGGGATTGTACCAAGAGACCCAGTACTTC. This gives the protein CASSKTQGLYQETQYF.

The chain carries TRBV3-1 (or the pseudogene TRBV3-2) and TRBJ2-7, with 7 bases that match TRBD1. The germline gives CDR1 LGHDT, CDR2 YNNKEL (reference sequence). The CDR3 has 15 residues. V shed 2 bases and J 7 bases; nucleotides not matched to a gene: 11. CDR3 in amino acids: CASSQSRGQPSEQYV. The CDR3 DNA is TGTGCCAGCAGCCAAAGTAGGGGACAGCCTTCGGAGCAGTACGTC.

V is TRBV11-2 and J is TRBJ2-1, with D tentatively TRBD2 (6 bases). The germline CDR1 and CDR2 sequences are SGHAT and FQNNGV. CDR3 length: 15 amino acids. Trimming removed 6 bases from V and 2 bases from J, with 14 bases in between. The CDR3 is CASSLGRGTYNEQFF. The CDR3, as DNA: TGTGCCAGCAGTCTTGGGCGGGGTACCTACAATGAGCAGTTCTTC.

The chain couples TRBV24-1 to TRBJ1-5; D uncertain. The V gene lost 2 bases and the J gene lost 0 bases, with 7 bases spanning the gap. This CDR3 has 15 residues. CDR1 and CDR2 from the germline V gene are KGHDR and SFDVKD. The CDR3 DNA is TGTGCCACCAGTGATTCCCGCTATAGCAATCAGCCCCAGCATTTT. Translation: CATSDSRYSNQPQHF.

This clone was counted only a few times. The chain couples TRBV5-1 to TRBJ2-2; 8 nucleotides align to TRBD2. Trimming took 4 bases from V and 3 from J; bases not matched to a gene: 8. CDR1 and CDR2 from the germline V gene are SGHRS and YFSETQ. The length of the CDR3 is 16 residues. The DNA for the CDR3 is TGCGCCAGCAGCCACGGGGGGGCATTAGACACCGGGGAGCTGTTTTTT. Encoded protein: CASSHGGALDTGELFF. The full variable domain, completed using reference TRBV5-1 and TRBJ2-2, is KAGVTQTPRYLIKTRGQQVTLSCSPISGHRSVSWYQQTPGQGLQFLFEYFSETQRNKGNFPGRFSGRQFSNSRSEMNVSTLELGDSALYLCASSHGGALDTGELFFGEGSRLTVL.

This CDR3 is CASSKGLDWTQYF. The CDR3 DNA reads as TGTGCCAGCAGCAAAGGACTAGATTGGACCCAGTACTTC. This rearrangement joins TRBV12-3 or TRBV12-4 to TRBJ2-5; 7 bases fit TRBD2. CDR3 length: 13 residues. V shed 6 bases and J 7 bases; nucleotides not matched to a gene: 8.

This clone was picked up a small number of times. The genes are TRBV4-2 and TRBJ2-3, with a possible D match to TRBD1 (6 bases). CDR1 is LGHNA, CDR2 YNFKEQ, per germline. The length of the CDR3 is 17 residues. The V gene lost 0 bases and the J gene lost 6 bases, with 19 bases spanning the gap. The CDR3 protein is CASSQEGGILGSDTQYF. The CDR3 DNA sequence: TGTGCCAGCAGCCAAGAAGGGGGAATTCTAGGGTCGGATACGCAGTATTTT.

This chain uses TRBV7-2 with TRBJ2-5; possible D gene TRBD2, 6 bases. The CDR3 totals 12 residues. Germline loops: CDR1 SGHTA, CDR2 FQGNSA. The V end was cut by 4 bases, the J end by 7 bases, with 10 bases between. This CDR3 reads CASSSYGGTQYF. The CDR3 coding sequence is TGTGCCAGCAGCTCCTACGGGGGGACCCAGTACTTC.

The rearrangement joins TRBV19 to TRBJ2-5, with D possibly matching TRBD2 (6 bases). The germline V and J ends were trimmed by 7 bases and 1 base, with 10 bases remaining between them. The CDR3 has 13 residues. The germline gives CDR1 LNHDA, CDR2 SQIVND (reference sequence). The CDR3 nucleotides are TGTGCCAGTAAAGGGCGGGGCCAAGAGACCCAGTACTTC. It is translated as CASKGRGQETQYF.

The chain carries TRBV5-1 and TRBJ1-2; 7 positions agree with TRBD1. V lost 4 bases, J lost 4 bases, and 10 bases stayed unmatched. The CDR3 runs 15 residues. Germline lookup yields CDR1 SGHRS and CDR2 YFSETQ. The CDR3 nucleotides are TGCGCCAGCAGCCCCGAGCCGGGACAGAGCTATGGCTACACCTTC. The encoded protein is CASSPEPGQSYGYTF.

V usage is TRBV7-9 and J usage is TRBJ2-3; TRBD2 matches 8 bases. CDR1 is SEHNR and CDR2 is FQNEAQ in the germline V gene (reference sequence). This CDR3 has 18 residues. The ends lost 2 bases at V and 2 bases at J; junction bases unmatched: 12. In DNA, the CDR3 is TGTGCCAGCAGCTTATACGGGAGCGGGAGTACAATCACAGATACGCAGTATTTT. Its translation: CASSLYGSGSTITDTQYF. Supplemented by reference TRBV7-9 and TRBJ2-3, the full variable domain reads DTGVSQNPRHKITKRGQNVTFRCDPISEHNRLYWYRQTLGQGPEFLTYFQNEAQLEKSRLLSDRFSAERPKGSFSTLEIQRTEQGDSAMYLCASSLYGSGSTITDTQYFGPGTRLTVL.

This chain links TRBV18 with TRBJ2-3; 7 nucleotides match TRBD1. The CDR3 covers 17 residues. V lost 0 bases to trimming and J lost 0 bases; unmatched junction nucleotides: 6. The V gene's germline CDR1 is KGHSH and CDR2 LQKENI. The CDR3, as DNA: TGTGCCAGCTCACCACCAGGGACAGTTACTAGCACAGATACGCAGTATTTT. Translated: CASSPPGTVTSTDTQYF.

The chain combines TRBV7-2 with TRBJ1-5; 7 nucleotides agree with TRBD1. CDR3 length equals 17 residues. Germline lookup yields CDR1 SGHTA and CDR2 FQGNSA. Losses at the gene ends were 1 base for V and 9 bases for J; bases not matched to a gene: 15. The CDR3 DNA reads TGTGCCAGCAGCTTAGACCAAGCACACAGGGGCCGGTCGCCCCAGCATTTT. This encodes CASSLDQAHRGRSPQHF.

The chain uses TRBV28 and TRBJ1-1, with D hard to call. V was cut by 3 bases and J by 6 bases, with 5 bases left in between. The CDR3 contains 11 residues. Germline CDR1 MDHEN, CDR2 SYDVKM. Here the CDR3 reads CASSFGPEAFF. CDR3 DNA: TGTGCCAGCAGTTTTGGGCCTGAAGCTTTCTTT.

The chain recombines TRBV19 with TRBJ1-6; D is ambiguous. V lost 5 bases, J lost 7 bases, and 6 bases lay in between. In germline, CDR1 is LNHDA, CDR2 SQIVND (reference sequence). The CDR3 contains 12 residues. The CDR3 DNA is TGTGCCAGTAGTGAGTACAATTCACCCCTCCACTTT. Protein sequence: CASSEYNSPLHF.

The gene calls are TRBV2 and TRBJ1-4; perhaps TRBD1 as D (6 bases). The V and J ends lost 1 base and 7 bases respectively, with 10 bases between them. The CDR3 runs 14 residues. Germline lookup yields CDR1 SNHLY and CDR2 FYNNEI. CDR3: CASSEGGLGEKLFF. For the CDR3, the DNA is TGTGCCAGCAGTGAAGGGGGGCTGGGTGAAAAACTGTTTTTT.

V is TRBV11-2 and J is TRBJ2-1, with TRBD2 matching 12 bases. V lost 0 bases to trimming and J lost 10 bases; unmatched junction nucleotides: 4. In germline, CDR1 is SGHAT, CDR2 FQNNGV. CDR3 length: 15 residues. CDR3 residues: CASSLDRLAGAEQFF. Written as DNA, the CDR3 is TGTGCCAGCAGCTTAGATCGACTAGCGGGAGCAGAGCAGTTCTTC.

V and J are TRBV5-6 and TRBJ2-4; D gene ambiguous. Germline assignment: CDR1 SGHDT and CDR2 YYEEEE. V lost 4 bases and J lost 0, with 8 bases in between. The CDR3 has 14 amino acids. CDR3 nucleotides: TGTGCCAGCAGCCCCCCGGGAGCCAAAAACATTCAGTACTTC. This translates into CASSPPGAKNIQYF.

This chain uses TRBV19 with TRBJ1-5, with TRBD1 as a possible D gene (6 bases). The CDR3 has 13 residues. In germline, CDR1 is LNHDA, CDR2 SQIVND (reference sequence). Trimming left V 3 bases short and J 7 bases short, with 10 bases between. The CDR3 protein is CASSIGQPQPQHF. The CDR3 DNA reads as TGTGCCAGTAGTATCGGACAGCCGCAGCCCCAGCATTTT.

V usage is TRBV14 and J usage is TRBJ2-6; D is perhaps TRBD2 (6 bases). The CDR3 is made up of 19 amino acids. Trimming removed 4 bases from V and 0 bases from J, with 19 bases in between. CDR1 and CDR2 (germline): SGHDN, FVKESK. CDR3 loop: CASSRLGRLDSSGANVLTF. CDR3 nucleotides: TGTGCCAGCAGCCGCCTAGGGAGACTAGATAGCTCTGGGGCCAACGTCCTGACTTTC.

CDR3 loop: CSASGQGNTEAFF. The CDR3 DNA sequence: TGCAGTGCTAGTGGGCAGGGGAACACTGAAGCTTTCTTT. J is TRBJ1-1 and V is TRBV20-1, with D tentatively TRBD1 (5 bases). The V gene's germline CDR1 is DFQATT and CDR2 SNEGSKA (reference sequence). This CDR3 is 13 amino acids long. V lost 3 bases and J lost 1, with 9 bases in between.

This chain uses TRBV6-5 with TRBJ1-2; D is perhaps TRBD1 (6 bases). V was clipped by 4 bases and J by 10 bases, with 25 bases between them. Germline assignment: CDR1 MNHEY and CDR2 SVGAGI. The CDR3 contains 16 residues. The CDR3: CASSSFLQGRVFVYTF. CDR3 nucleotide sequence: TGTGCCAGCAGTTCTTTCCTGCAGGGGAGAGTTTTTGTCTACACCTTC.